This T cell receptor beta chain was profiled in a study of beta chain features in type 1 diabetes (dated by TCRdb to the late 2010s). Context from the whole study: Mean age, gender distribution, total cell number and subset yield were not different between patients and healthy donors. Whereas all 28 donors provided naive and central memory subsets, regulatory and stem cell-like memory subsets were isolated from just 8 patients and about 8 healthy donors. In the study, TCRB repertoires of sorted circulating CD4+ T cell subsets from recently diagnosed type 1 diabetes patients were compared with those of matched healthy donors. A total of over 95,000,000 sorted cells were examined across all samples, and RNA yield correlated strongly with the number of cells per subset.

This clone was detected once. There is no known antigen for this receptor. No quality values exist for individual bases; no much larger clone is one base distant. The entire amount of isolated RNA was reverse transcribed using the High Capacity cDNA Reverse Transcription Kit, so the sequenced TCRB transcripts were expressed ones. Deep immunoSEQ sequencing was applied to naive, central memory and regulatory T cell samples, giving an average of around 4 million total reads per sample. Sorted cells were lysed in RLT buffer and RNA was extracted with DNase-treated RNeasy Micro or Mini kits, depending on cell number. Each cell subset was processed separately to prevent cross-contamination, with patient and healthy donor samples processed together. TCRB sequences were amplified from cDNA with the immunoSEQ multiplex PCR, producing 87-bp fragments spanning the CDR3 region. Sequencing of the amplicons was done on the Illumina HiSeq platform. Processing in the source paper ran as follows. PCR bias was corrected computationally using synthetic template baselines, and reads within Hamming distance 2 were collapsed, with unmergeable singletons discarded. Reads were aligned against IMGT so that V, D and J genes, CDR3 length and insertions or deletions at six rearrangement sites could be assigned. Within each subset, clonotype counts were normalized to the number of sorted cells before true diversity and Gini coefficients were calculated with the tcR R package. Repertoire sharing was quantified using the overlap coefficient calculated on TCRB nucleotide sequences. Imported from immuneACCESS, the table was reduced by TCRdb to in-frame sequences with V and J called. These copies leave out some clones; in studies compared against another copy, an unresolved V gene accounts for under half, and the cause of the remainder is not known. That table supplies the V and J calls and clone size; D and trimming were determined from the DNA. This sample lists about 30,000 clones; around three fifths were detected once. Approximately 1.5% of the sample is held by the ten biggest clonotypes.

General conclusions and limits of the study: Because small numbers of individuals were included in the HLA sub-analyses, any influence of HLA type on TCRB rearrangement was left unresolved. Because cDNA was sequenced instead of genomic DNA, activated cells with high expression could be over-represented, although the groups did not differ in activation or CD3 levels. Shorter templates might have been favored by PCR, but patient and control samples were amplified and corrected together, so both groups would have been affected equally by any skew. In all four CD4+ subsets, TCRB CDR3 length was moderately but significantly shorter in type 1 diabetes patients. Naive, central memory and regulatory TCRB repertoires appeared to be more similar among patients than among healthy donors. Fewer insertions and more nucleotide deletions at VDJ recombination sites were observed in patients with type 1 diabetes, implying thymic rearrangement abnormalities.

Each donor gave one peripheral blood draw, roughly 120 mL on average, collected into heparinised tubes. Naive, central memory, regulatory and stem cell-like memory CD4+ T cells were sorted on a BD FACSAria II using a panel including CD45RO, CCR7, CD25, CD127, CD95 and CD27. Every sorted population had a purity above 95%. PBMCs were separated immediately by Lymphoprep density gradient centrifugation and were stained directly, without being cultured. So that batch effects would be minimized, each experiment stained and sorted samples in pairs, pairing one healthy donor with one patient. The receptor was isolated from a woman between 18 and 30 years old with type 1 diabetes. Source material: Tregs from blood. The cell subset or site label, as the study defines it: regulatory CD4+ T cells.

The CDR3 protein: CASSPVVSVNTEAFF. Read as DNA, the sequence is TGTGCCAGCTCACCGGTTGTGTCGGTGAACACTGAAGCTTTCTTT. The chain uses TRBV18 and TRBJ1-1, with the D gene call left open. Including the terminal cysteine and phenylalanine, the CDR3 comprises 15 residues. The entry retains the CDR3 DNA only, 45 bases that are in frame from base 1. From a lookup of the germline V gene, CDR1 and CDR2 are KGHSH and LQKENI. V is clipped by 3 bases and J by 0 bases, and the sequence between their germline boundaries is 11 bases long.